This T cell receptor beta chain originates from a study of molecular identifiers for immune sequencing clone quantification. Study information: In replicates, RNA taken from approximately 20,000 or 98,000 naive CD8 cells was divided five ways, and four portions underwent sequencing. Study outcomes and limitations: In naive cells, clones above 20 RNA copies held under 1% of molecules, whereas in effector cells they held over 98%. With a barcode shared among identical TCR molecules, highly expanded clone sizes could be underestimated.

The CDR3 has 14 amino acids. V was clipped by 6 bases and J by 5 bases; unmatched bases: 7. Germline lookup yields CDR1 MNHEY and CDR2 SVGAGI. Both previously described methods and listed TCR primers were employed to make bulk TCR libraries. TCRdb used MiXCR to reprocess the PCR reads, holding one entry per CDR3 protein. Counted here are tens of thousands of distinct CDR3 sequences, around 18% occurring once; the ten biggest clones make up 1.5%. A remark on this clonotype: Its antigen remains unknown.

V is TRBV6-5 and J is TRBJ1-1; 9 bases line up with TRBD1. This receptor was identified in a human donor in good health. Some libraries in this study had Jurkat cell RNA spiked in. The sample was naive CD8+ T cells from blood, with Jurkat cell RNA spiked in. Subset in this sample: FACS-sorted CD8+CD4-CCR7+CD45RA+ naive T cells. The DNA of the CDR3 is TGTGCCAGCAGACAGACAGGGGGATTGACTGAAGCTTTCTTT. It specifies CASRQTGGLTEAFF.